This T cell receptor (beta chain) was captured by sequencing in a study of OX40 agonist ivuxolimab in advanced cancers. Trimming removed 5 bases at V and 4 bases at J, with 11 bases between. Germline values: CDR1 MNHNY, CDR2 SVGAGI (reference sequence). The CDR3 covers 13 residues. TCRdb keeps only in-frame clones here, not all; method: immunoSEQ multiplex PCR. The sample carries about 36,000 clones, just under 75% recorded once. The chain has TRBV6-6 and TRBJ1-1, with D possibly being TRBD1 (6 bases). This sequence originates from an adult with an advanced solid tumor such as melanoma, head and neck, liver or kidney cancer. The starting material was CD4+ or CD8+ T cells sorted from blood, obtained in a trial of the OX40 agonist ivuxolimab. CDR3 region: CASSRNRATEAFF. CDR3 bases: TGTGCCAGCAGTCGAAACAGGGCCACTGAAGCTTTCTTT.